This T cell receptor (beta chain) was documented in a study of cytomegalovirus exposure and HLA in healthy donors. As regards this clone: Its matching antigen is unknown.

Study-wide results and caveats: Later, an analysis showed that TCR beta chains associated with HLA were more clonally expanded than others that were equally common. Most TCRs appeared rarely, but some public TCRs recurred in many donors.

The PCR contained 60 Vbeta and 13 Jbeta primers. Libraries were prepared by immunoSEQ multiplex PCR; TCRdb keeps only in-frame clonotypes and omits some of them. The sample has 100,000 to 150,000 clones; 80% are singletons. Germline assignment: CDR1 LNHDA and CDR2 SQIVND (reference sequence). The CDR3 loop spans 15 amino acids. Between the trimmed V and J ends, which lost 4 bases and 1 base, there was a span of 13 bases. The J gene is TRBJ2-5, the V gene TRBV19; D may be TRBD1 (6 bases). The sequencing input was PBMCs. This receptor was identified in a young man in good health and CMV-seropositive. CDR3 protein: CASSTPTDSQETQYF. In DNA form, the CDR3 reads TGTGCCAGTAGTACGCCGACGGACAGCCAAGAGACCCAGTACTTC.